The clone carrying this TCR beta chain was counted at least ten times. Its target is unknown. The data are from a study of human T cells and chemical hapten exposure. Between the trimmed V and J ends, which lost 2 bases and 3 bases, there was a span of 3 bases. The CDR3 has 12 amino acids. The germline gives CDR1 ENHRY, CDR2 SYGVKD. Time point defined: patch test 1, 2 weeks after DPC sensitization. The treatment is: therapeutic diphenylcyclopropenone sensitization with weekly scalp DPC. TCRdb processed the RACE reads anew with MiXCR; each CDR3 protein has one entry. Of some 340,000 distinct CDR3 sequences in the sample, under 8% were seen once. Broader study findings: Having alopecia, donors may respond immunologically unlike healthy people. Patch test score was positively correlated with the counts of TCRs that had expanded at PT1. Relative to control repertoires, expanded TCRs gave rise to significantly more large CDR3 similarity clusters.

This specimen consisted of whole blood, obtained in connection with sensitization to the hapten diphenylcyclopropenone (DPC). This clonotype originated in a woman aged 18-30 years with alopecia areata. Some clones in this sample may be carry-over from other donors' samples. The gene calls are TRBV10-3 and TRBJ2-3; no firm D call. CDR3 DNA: TGTGCCATCAGTGAGCCGACAGATACGCAGTATTTT. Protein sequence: CAISEPTDTQYF.